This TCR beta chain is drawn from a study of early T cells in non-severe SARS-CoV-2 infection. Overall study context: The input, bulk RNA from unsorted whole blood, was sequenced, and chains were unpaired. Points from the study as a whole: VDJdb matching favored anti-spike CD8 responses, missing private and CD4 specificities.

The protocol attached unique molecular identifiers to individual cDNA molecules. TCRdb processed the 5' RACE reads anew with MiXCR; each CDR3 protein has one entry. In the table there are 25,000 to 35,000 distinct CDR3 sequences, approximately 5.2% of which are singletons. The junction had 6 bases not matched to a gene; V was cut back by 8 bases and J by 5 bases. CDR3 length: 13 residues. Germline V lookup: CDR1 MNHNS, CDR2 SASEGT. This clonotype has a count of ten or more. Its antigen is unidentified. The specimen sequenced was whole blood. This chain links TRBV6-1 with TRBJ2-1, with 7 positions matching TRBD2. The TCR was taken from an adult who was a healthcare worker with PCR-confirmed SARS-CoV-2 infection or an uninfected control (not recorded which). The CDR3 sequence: CASSGGPNNEQFF. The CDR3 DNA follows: TGTGCCAGCTCGGGAGGCCCAAACAATGAGCAGTTCTTC.